The entry below gives a single T cell receptor (beta chain) sequence along with its context. This clonotype was counted only a few times. Its antigen remains undetermined. No base quality values were provided; no much bigger clone lies one nucleotide off. These data come from a study of blood T cells in healthy people across ages (dated by TCRdb to about 2015). For the wider study: Template switching captured roughly one uniquely barcoded TCR beta cDNA molecule per two T cells in model experiments. Age-related changes in TCR beta repertoire diversity were measured in the study by deep sequencing normalized with unique cDNA molecular identifiers. The donors were divided into four age groups: young (average around 16 years), middle-aged (about 40), aged (approximately 62) and long-lived (about 80). Donors of different ages were randomly distributed across sequencing lanes to avoid experimental bias. The study analyzed two additional independent replicas of 1 million unique cDNA reads from the same blood draw for two donors, one aged 18 to 30 and one aged 80 or older. General conclusions and limits of the study: Bulk unsorted PBMC profiling prevented conclusive comparison of naive and antigen-experienced compartments. The long-lived group showed more naive CD4+ T cells, fewer expanded clones and increased TCR diversity than the aged group, suggesting age selection. Estimates of total diversity based on one million sequenced T cells were considered lower bounds and underestimates. Observed TCR beta diversity per million T cells fell roughly linearly with age, and a significant reduction was already apparent by age about 43. Because the CMV infection status of the donors was unknown, age-related changes in expanded clonotypes may potentially have been confounded. The percentage of naive T cells measured by flow cytometry correlated strongly with observed TCR beta diversity.

Trimming removed 6 bases from V and 3 bases from J, leaving 9 bases between the germline ends. The germline V gene supplies CDR1 KGHSH and CDR2 LQKENI. The CDR3 contains 12 residues, cysteine and phenylalanine counted. Solely the CDR3 DNA is kept, with 36 bases framed from the first base. The library was generated by 5' RACE. TCRdb lists the instrument as Illumina HiSeq 2500. A second PCR of roughly 6 to 11 cycles was run with a J-beta primer mix and a sample-barcoded 5' primer. A template-switch 5' adaptor carrying 12 random nucleotides introduced a unique molecular identifier onto each TCR beta cDNA molecule. Each sample yielded at least 2.5 million CDR3-containing paired-end reads. The Mint cDNA synthesis kit, primed by a TRBC-specific oligonucleotide, was used to synthesize first-strand cDNA from all RNA. Following uracil-DNA glycosylase treatment, all cDNA underwent a first 18-cycle PCR with the universal primers M1SS and BC2_uni_R. The study's own analysis went as follows. Normalization of each sample was performed by random selection of 1 million high-quality reads, each carrying a distinct molecular identifier. Reads sharing molecular identifiers were discarded rather than binned into consensus sequences. MiTCR, run with a Q25 quality threshold and the strictest error-elimination algorithm, handled CDR3 identification, clonotype clustering and error correction. A nonparametric unseen species model with Euler transformation was used to estimate lower-bound total TCR beta diversity. TCRdb applied fastp at Q25 and MiXCR to the public reads, then kept only in-frame beta chains. Identical CDR3 protein sequences are pooled into one entry, listed with their most common genes and DNA. What appears here as the V and J calls and clone size reflects TCRdb's work, not the paper's. The sample table holds almost 1 million distinct CDR3 sequences, of which about 51% were seen once. The ten biggest clones cover 20% to 25% of the sample.

Donors were about 36 systemically healthy Caucasian individuals from Russia aged about 6 to 100 years. Ten milliliters of peripheral blood were drawn from each donor into EDTA-treated Vacutainer tubes. Ficoll-Paque density-gradient centrifugation was used to isolate PBMCs, with at least 6.5 million obtained per sample. Trizol reagent was used to extract total RNA from PBMCs, with at least 5.5 micrograms per sample. The percentages of naive CD45RAhigh/CD27high T cells were determined by flow cytometry on a PBMC aliquot from every donor. The clonotype was recovered from a woman in her sixties in good health. The chain uses TRBV18 and TRBJ2-7; TRBD1 is possibly the D segment (5 matching bases). Input material: blood. CDR3 region: CASSDTFYEQYF. The nucleotide sequence reads TGTGCCAGCTCGGACACCTTCTACGAGCAGTACTTC.